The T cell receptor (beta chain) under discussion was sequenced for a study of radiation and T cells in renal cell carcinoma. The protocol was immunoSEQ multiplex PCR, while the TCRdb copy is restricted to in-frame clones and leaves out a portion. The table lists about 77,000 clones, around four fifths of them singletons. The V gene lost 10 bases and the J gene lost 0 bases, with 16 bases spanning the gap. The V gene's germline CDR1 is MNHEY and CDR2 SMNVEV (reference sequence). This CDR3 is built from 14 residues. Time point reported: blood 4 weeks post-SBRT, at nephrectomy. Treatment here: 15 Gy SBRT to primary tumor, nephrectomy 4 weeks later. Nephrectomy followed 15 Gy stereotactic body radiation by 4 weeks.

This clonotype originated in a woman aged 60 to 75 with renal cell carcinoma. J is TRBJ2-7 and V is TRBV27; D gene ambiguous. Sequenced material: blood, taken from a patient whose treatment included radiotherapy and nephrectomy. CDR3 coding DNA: TGTGCCACCTCGACCGCCTGGAGCTCCTACGAGCAGTACTTC. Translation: CATSTAWSSYEQYF.